This TCR beta chain derives from a study of vaccination and CD4 T cells after COVID-19. Study as a whole: Cultures serving as controls received a peptide pool (CEFX or HIV-1 Nef) or no peptide.

This CDR3 spans 15 amino acids. The germline V gene has CDR1 DFQATT and CDR2 SNEGSKA (reference sequence). V gave up 5 bases and J gave up 1 base; unmatched junction bases: 5. The treatment denotes: approximately nine-day PBMC culture with coronavirus spike peptide pools or control peptides (ViraFEST assay). Cultured CD4+ T-cell DNA underwent Oncomine TCR Beta short-read sequencing. TCRdb passed the PCR reads through MiXCR, listing each CDR3 protein once. The sample consists of about 19,000 distinct CDR3 sequences, around two fifths of them appearing once. For this clonotype: The antigen remains unidentified.

The material sequenced was CD4+ T cells from blood, cultured in vitro, taken after SARS-CoV-2 vaccination. This chain links TRBV20-1 with TRBJ2-1; TRBD2 matches 10 bases. The TCR comes from a human donor who had recovered from COVID-19. The CDR3 sequence is CSAGLAGVSYNEQFF. The CDR3 DNA reads TGCAGTGCTGGTCTAGCGGGAGTATCCTACAATGAGCAGTTCTTC.